This entry lists 2 T cell receptor beta chains sequenced from one sample in a study of blood T cell repertoires in COVID-19. Profiling relied on immunoSEQ multiplex PCR, and the TCRdb table lists in-frame clones only, not all of them. The table lists over 250,000 clones, more than 75% of them singletons. Material for sequencing was PBMCs or T cells enriched from blood (not recorded which). The receptors derive from a woman aged 30 to 39 who had recovered from COVID-19.

As for this clone: This specimen includes other DNA sequences encoding the same CDR3. The J gene is TRBJ1-5, the V gene TRBV7-9; D is possibly TRBD1 (6 bases). Per germline, CDR1 SEHNR and CDR2 FQNEAQ (reference sequence). Deletions cut 3 bases from V and 2 bases from J, with 8 bases between. This CDR3 has 14 residues. Written as DNA, the CDR3 is TGTGCCAGCAGCTTGTCAGGGGGCAATCAGCCCCAGCATTTT. This codes for CASSLSGGNQPQHF.

The rearrangement joins TRBV4-1 to TRBJ2-3, with TRBD1 identical over 7 bases. The V gene end was trimmed by 2 bases and the J gene end by 6 bases; junction bases not matched to a gene: 14. Germline CDR1 reads MGHRA; CDR2 reads YSYEKL. The CDR3 contains 17 residues. In DNA, the CDR3 is TGCGCCAGCAGCCAACCTCGGGACAGTTCCTTGGGGGATACGCAGTATTTT. Amino acids: CASSQPRDSSLGDTQYF.